Listed here are 29 T cell receptor beta chains from one sample, sequenced in a study of blood T cell repertoires in COVID-19. Profiled with immunoSEQ multiplex PCR; TCRdb holds only in-frame clones, not every one. The table lists under 200,000 clones, roughly 82% of them singletons. The sequencing input was PBMCs or T cells enriched from blood (not recorded which). The receptors come from a woman aged 55-69 years with acute COVID-19.

The chain couples TRBV3-1 (or the pseudogene TRBV3-2) to TRBJ2-2; D is possibly TRBD1 (6 bases). Germline V gene lookup returns CDR1 LGHDT and CDR2 YNNKEL (reference sequence). The CDR3 loop spans 14 amino acids. The V end was cut by 3 bases, the J end by 11 bases, with 16 bases between. CDR3 bases: TGTGCCAGCAGCCACACCGGACAGTCCCTCGAGCTGTTTTTT. It codes for CASSHTGQSLELFF.

This chain links TRBV7-2 with TRBJ2-1, with TRBD2 matching 9 bases. The V and J ends lost 4 bases and 7 bases, in that order; junction bases with no gene match: 8. CDR1 SGHTA and CDR2 FQGNSA come from the germline V gene. The CDR3 spans 15 residues. CDR3 loop: CASSWAGGPGNEQFF. The CDR3 bases are TGTGCCAGCAGCTGGGCGGGAGGGCCAGGGAATGAGCAGTTCTTC.

The chain has TRBV27 and TRBJ2-7; TRBD2 matches 7 bases. The junction had 5 bases not matched to a gene; V was cut back by 7 bases and J by 2 bases. There are 13 residues in the CDR3. The germline gives CDR1 MNHEY, CDR2 SMNVEV (reference sequence). Here the CDR3 reads CASKGAGAYEQYF. CDR3 DNA sequence: TGTGCCAGCAAAGGGGCGGGAGCCTACGAGCAGTACTTC.

V gene TRBV29-1 combines with J gene TRBJ1-2, with 8 nucleotides matching TRBD1. The V gene end was trimmed by 4 bases and the J gene end by 8 bases; junction bases not matched to a gene: 9. In germline, CDR1 is SQVTM, CDR2 ANQGSEA. The CDR3 has 13 residues. CDR3 residues: CSVGDRGKGGYTF. The CDR3, as DNA: TGCAGCGTTGGTGACAGGGGAAAAGGGGGCTACACCTTC.

The CDR3 coding sequence is TGTGCCAGCAGCTTAGGTCGAGGAGGAGAGACCCAGTACTTC. Protein sequence: CASSLGRGGETQYF. V usage is TRBV7-2 and J usage is TRBJ2-5, with a weak D call TRBD2 (5 bases). Germline values: CDR1 SGHTA, CDR2 FQGNSA. The CDR3 is 14 residues long. Trimming stripped 1 base from V and 4 bases from J, with 10 bases between.

V gene TRBV4-3 combines with J gene TRBJ1-1; 8 bases agree with TRBD1. CDR1 is LGHNA, CDR2 YSLEER, per germline. Trimming at V came to 2 bases and at J to 1 base, leaving 6 bases not matched to a gene. There are 16 residues in the CDR3. CDR3 amino acids: CASSQRTGTQNTEAFF. The DNA of the CDR3 is TGCGCCAGCAGCCAAAGGACAGGGACACAGAACACTGAAGCTTTCTTT.

J is TRBJ2-2 and V is TRBV3-1 (or the pseudogene TRBV3-2), with TRBD2 matching 13 bases. V was clipped by 4 bases and J by 3 bases; unmatched bases: 5. In germline, CDR1 is LGHDT, CDR2 YNNKEL (reference sequence). This CDR3 region has 17 residues. CDR3 residues: CASSLTSGGADTGELFF. DNA for the CDR3: TGTGCCAGCAGCCTCACTAGCGGGGGGGCCGACACCGGGGAGCTGTTTTTT.

The V call is TRBV7-7, the J call TRBJ2-1, with D possibly TRBD2 on 6 matching bases. The CDR3 is 13 amino acids. The germline V and J ends were trimmed by 4 bases and 9 bases, with 13 bases remaining between them. CDR1 is SSHAT, CDR2 FNYEAQ, per germline (reference sequence). CDR3 DNA: TGTGCCAGCAGCTCCATCGGGGGTAGTGAGCAGTTCTTC. This sequence encodes CASSSIGGSEQFF.

The chain uses TRBV14 and TRBJ2-1, with 8 nucleotides matching TRBD1. The V segment lost 0 bases and the J segment 9 bases; nucleotides outside the gene matches: 4. This CDR3 comprises 14 residues. Per the germline V gene, CDR1 is SGHDN and CDR2 is FVKESK. CDR3: CASSQEQGVSEQFF. The CDR3 DNA is TGTGCCAGCAGCCAAGAACAGGGGGTCTCTGAGCAGTTCTTC.

The chain combines TRBV27 with TRBJ1-2, with D hard to call. The CDR3 totals 15 residues. V was pared by 6 bases and J by 4 bases, with 18 bases between. CDR1 MNHEY and CDR2 SMNVEV come from the germline V gene (reference sequence). The CDR3 protein is CASRSGSSFVYGYTF. The CDR3 DNA reads TGTGCCAGCAGGTCCGGGTCCTCCTTTGTCTATGGCTACACCTTC.

The chain joins TRBV7-2 to TRBJ2-7; maybe TRBD2 (6 bases). Germline values: CDR1 SGHTA, CDR2 FQGNSA. CDR3 length: 15 amino acids. V was trimmed by 1 base and J by 1 base, leaving 11 bases between them. In nucleotides, the CDR3 is TGTGCCAGCAGCTTAGTAGCGGAGGGGTCCTACGAGCAGTACTTC. Its translation is CASSLVAEGSYEQYF.

This sequence joins TRBV2 and TRBJ2-2; 14 positions agree with TRBD2. This CDR3 contains 15 residues. With V trimmed by 5 bases and J by 5 bases, 1 base remained unmatched. Germline CDR1 and CDR2: SNHLY and FYNNEI. CDR3 nucleotide sequence: TGTGCCAGCAGTCGACTAGCGGGGGGGACCGGGGAGCTGTTTTTT. The encoded protein is CASSRLAGGTGELFF.

This chain joins TRBV9 and TRBJ2-5; 9 bases map to TRBD1. Germline loops: CDR1 SGDLS, CDR2 YYNGEE. This CDR3 spans 15 amino acids. V was clipped by 4 bases and J by 5 bases; unmatched bases: 9. CDR3 in amino acids: CASSSPRDRGETQYF. The CDR3 DNA sequence: TGTGCCAGCAGCTCGCCCAGAGACAGGGGGGAGACCCAGTACTTC.

CDR3 region: CAISEEGARTDTQYF. The CDR3 DNA sequence: TGTGCCATCAGTGAGGAGGGGGCGCGTACAGATACGCAGTATTTT. This chain uses TRBV10-3 with TRBJ2-3; TRBD1 matches 7 bases. The CDR3 runs to 15 residues. From germline, CDR1 is ENHRY and CDR2 SYGVKD. J was trimmed by 3 bases and V by 2 bases; bases with no gene match: 5.

This chain joins TRBV3-1 (or the pseudogene TRBV3-2) and TRBJ2-3; 7 nucleotides align to TRBD2. The CDR3 is 18 residues long. Losses at the gene ends were 0 bases for V and 3 bases for J; bases not matched to a gene: 12. Germline V gene lookup returns CDR1 LGHDT and CDR2 YNNKEL (reference sequence). Here the CDR3 reads CASSQEIASSGTTDTQYF. CDR3 in DNA: TGTGCCAGCAGCCAAGAGATCGCGTCTAGCGGAACGACAGATACGCAGTATTTT.

The table lists this clone with a few counts. The chain has TRBV2 and TRBJ2-4; D gene ambiguous. V lost 3 bases and J lost 0, with 12 bases in between. The length of the CDR3 is 16 residues. The germline V gene has CDR1 SNHLY and CDR2 FYNNEI. In DNA, the CDR3 is TGTGCCAGCAGTGATTTAATAGATTTAGCCAAAAACATTCAGTACTTC. As protein: CASSDLIDLAKNIQYF.

This clone was counted between two and nine times. The genes are TRBV5-4 and TRBJ1-3; 7 nucleotides agree with TRBD1. This CDR3 contains 15 residues. Germline V CDR1 and CDR2: SGHNT, YYREEE (reference sequence). V shed 2 bases and J 4 bases; nucleotides not matched to a gene: 6. CDR3 sequence (DNA): TGTGCCAGCAGCTTAACAGGGGTCACCGGAAACACCATATATTTT. Its protein product is CASSLTGVTGNTIYF.

The chain links TRBV19 to TRBJ1-3, with a tentative D call TRBD1 (6 bases). The CDR3 contains 15 residues. V was shortened by 7 bases and J by 0 bases, with 13 bases between the two germline ends. Germline CDR1 LNHDA, CDR2 SQIVND (reference sequence). CDR3 sequence: CASNPDRLSGNTIYF. The DNA of the CDR3 is TGTGCCAGTAACCCTGACAGGCTCTCTGGAAACACCATATATTTT.

This clone was seen once. The chain joins TRBV5-1 to TRBJ1-2; D is ambiguous. Per the germline V gene, CDR1 is SGHRS and CDR2 is YFSETQ. The CDR3 length is 14 residues. V lost 1 base and J 12 bases, leaving 19 bases between the germline ends. CDR3 sequence: CASSLSLTQAPNTF. Here the CDR3 DNA reads TGCGCCAGCAGCTTGTCGCTGACCCAAGCGCCGAACACCTTC.

This clone was picked up a small number of times. The sample has other DNA sequences that encode this CDR3 too. The CDR3 DNA is TGTGCCAGCAGTTTATCAGGGGGGTATGGCTACACCTTC. It translates to CASSLSGGYGYTF. V usage is TRBV28 and J usage is TRBJ1-2; TRBD1 aligns across 7 bases. This CDR3 contains 13 residues. In germline, CDR1 is MDHEN, CDR2 SYDVKM. V trimming: 1 base; J trimming: 5 bases; junction bases outside the gene matches: 1.

J is TRBJ1-1 and V is TRBV7-2, with a tentative D call TRBD1 (5 bases). Germline CDR1 reads SGHTA; CDR2 reads FQGNSA. The germline V and J ends were trimmed by 3 bases and 10 bases, with 12 bases remaining between them. The CDR3 contains 12 residues. In nucleotides, the CDR3 is TGTGCCAGCAGCTTTTCGACAGTCCGAGCTTTCTTT. Its translation: CASSFSTVRAFF.

The chain uses TRBV13 and TRBJ2-7, with D perhaps TRBD2 (6 bases). The CDR3 runs to 16 residues. The V end lost 0 bases, the J end lost 1 base, and 13 bases lay between the germline ends. In germline, CDR1 is PRHDT, CDR2 FYEKMQ (reference sequence). The CDR3 DNA reads TGTGCCAGCAGCTTAGGTAGGGGAGGAAATTCCTACGAGCAGTACTTC. Translating gives CASSLGRGGNSYEQYF. Looking up the rest from reference TRBV13 and TRBJ2-7 gives the full variable domain: AAGVIQSPRHLIKEKRETATLKCYPIPRHDTVYWYQQGPGQDPQFLISFYEKMQSDKGSIPDRFSAQQFSDYHSELNMSSLELGDSALYFCASSLGRGGNSYEQYFGPGTRLTVT.

V gene TRBV27 combines with J gene TRBJ2-6; tentatively, D is TRBD1 (5 bases). V was clipped by 3 bases and J by 3 bases, with 6 bases between them. The CDR3 consists of 14 residues. Germline CDR1 reads MNHEY; CDR2 reads SMNVEV (reference sequence). The chain's CDR3 is CASSFRDGANVLTF. The CDR3 DNA is TGTGCCAGCAGTTTCAGGGATGGGGCCAACGTCCTGACTTTC.

The V and J genes are TRBV4-3 and TRBJ2-3; TRBD2 matches at 9 bases. The ends lost 0 bases at V and 8 bases at J; junction bases unmatched: 6. This CDR3 comprises 15 residues. The V gene's germline CDR1 is LGHNA and CDR2 YSLEER. CDR3 DNA: TGCGCCAGCAGCCAAGATAGGGGTAGCGGGGGTACGCAGTATTTT. Its protein is CASSQDRGSGGTQYF.

A few counts support this clone. The rearrangement links TRBV5-1 to TRBJ1-5, with a tentative D call TRBD1 (5 bases). This CDR3 is built from 14 residues. V shed 0 bases and J shed 3 bases, with 7 bases lying between them. Germline lookup yields CDR1 SGHRS and CDR2 YFSETQ. CDR3 bases: TGCGCCAGCAGCTTGGGACAGCCCAATCAGCCCCAGCATTTT. Protein: CASSLGQPNQPQHF.

This clone was counted only a few times. The chain joins TRBV5-5 to TRBJ2-2; the match to TRBD2 covers 14 bases. Germline-derived CDR1 and CDR2 are SGHKS and YYEKEE (reference sequence). The CDR3 has 17 amino acids. J lost 7 bases, V lost 3 bases, and 8 bases had no gene match. CDR3 sequence reads: CASSSLRLAGGIGELFF. The CDR3 coding sequence is TGTGCCAGCAGCTCCTTGAGACTAGCGGGGGGGATCGGGGAGCTGTTTTTT. The variable domain in full, completed from reference TRBV5-5 and TRBJ2-2, reads DAGVTQSPTHLIKTRGQQVTLRCSPISGHKSVSWYQQVLGQGPQFIFQYYEKEERGRGNFPDRFSARQFPNYSSELNVNALLLGDSALYLCASSSLRLAGGIGELFFGEGSRLTVL.

The chain recombines TRBV28 with TRBJ2-1; tentative D call: TRBD1 (6 bases). The CDR3 totals 14 residues. Germline V gene lookup returns CDR1 MDHEN and CDR2 SYDVKM. Trimming stripped 7 bases from V and 4 bases from J, with 14 bases between. CDR3 sequence (DNA): TGTGCCAGCACCGTAACAGGGTTGTACAATGAGCAGTTCTTC. The encoded protein is CASTVTGLYNEQFF.

The chain uses TRBV9 and TRBJ2-1, with D possibly being TRBD2 (6 bases). The germline V and J ends were trimmed by 0 bases and 7 bases, with 8 bases remaining between them. The CDR3 is made up of 13 amino acids. Germline V lookup: CDR1 SGDLS, CDR2 YYNGEE. This chain's CDR3 is CASSVDGGNEQFF. In DNA, the CDR3 is TGTGCCAGCAGCGTAGACGGGGGTAATGAGCAGTTCTTC.

V usage is TRBV24-1 and J usage is TRBJ1-2; TRBD1 matches at 7 bases. CDR1 and CDR2 from the germline V gene are KGHDR and SFDVKD. V was pared by 4 bases and J by 8 bases, with 3 bases of the junction left unmatched. This CDR3 is 12 amino acids long. The CDR3, as DNA: TGTGCCACCAGTGACCCAGGGGGAGGCTACACCTTC. Translation: CATSDPGGGYTF.